These 21 T cell receptor beta chains share one sample of origin, sequenced in a study of beta chain features in type 1 diabetes. The study reverse transcribed the entire isolated RNA, so it sequenced expressed TCRB transcripts. The protocol was immunoSEQ multiplex PCR, while the TCRdb copy is restricted to in-frame clones and leaves out a portion. Of 250,000 to 300,000 clones in the sample, about 8% were seen once. The specimen was central memory CD4+ T cells from blood. Every receptor here comes from a woman younger than 30 in good health.

This chain connects TRBV27 to TRBJ2-5; the D is unclear. In germline, CDR1 is MNHEY, CDR2 SMNVEV (reference sequence). V was trimmed by 3 bases and J by 2 bases, leaving 7 bases between them. CDR3 size: 13 residues. CDR3 nucleotides: TGTGCCAGCAGTTTCCGAAGACAAGAGACCCAGTACTTC. This sequence encodes CASSFRRQETQYF.

This clone was seen ten or more times. The J gene is TRBJ2-3, the V gene TRBV10-3; TRBD2 is a possible D gene (6 bases). Trimming stripped 6 bases from V and 0 bases from J, with 10 bases between. The germline CDR1 and CDR2 sequences are ENHRY and SYGVKD. This CDR3 has 14 amino acids. CDR3 nucleotides: TGTGCCATCAGCGCCGGGACTAGCACAGATACGCAGTATTTT. It encodes CAISAGTSTDTQYF.

This clone was observed a handful of times. Written as DNA, the CDR3 is TGTGCCTGGAGTCCGGATTCCTACGAGCAGTACTTC. Translated: CAWSPDSYEQYF. The rearrangement uses TRBV30 and TRBJ2-7, with D hard to call. The CDR3 contains 12 residues. Per the germline V gene, CDR1 is GTSNPN and CDR2 is SVGIG (reference sequence). Trimming stripped 2 bases from V and 1 base from J, with 6 bases between.

The chain couples TRBV27 to TRBJ2-1, with a tentative D call TRBD2 (6 bases). V was pared by 6 bases and J by 5 bases, with 20 bases between. There are 16 residues in the CDR3. From germline, CDR1 is MNHEY and CDR2 SMNVEV (reference sequence). The CDR3 coding sequence is TGTGCCAGCAGCTTTATAGGGAGGCGTATCAACAATGAGCAGTTCTTC. Amino acid sequence: CASSFIGRRINNEQFF.

V is TRBV4-3 and J is TRBJ2-1; TRBD1 aligns across 7 bases. The V and J ends lost 2 bases and 6 bases, in that order; junction bases with no gene match: 10. This CDR3 spans 16 amino acids. Germline values: CDR1 LGHNA, CDR2 YSLEER. The CDR3 protein is CASSQTTGVMGNEQFF. In nucleotides, the CDR3 is TGCGCCAGCAGCCAAACCACAGGGGTGATGGGCAATGAGCAGTTCTTC.

This clone was seen only a few times. V and J are TRBV7-9 and TRBJ1-4; 12 bases are a match to TRBD1. Germline CDR1 is SEHNR and CDR2 is FQNEAQ (reference sequence). Germline trimming cut 5 bases from V and 3 bases from J; bases unmatched to any gene: 10. The CDR3 consists of 18 residues. The CDR3 DNA sequence: TGTGCCAGCAGCCTAGGGACAGGGGGCTCACAGGCTAATGAAAAACTGTTTTTT. Encoded protein: CASSLGTGGSQANEKLFF.

This clone was observed a handful of times. The J gene is TRBJ2-3, the V gene TRBV6-1; 11 nucleotides line up with TRBD2. From germline, CDR1 is MNHNS and CDR2 SASEGT. Trimming at V came to 8 bases and at J to 6 bases, leaving 4 bases not matched to a gene. The CDR3 extends over 13 amino acids. This CDR3 is CASFSGGADTQYF. CDR3 coding DNA: TGTGCCAGCTTTAGCGGGGGGGCGGATACGCAGTATTTT.

V is TRBV18 and J is TRBJ2-5, with no clear D. The CDR3 contains 11 residues. V was cut by 3 bases and J by 5 bases, with 4 bases left in between. Germline V CDR1 and CDR2: KGHSH, LQKENI. The CDR3 loop reads CASSPRETQYF. The DNA for the CDR3 is TGTGCCAGCTCACCGCGGGAGACCCAGTACTTC. The full variable domain, rest sourced from reference TRBV18 and TRBJ2-5, is NAGVMQNPRHLVRRRGQEARLRCSPMKGHSHVYWYRQLPEEGLKFMVYLQKENIIDESGMPKERFSAEFPKEGPSILRIQQVVRGDSAAYFCASSPRETQYFGPGTRLLVL.

This clone showed up many times. CDR3 in DNA: TGCGCCAGCAGCCAAGATCACCGGGGCCGCCAAGAGACCCAGTACTTC. It is translated as CASSQDHRGRQETQYF. V and J are TRBV4-3 and TRBJ2-5, with D possibly being TRBD1 or TRBD2 (5 bases each). This CDR3 is 16 amino acids long. The V end was cut by 0 bases, the J end by 1 base, with 12 bases between. Germline-derived CDR1 and CDR2 are LGHNA and YSLEER.

V gene TRBV5-6 combines with J gene TRBJ1-4; D gene ambiguous. Germline CDR1 is SGHDT and CDR2 is YYEEEE. This CDR3 is built from 14 residues. Trimming left V 5 bases short and J 12 bases short, with 20 bases between. The CDR3 region has the DNA TGTGCCAGCAGAAACGCGGGGTTCGGCAAGGAACTGTTTTTT. It specifies CASRNAGFGKELFF.

The gene calls are TRBV7-9 and TRBJ2-3; perhaps TRBD2 as D (6 bases). Looked up from germline, CDR1 is SEHNR and CDR2 is FQNEAQ (reference sequence). The V end lost 6 bases, the J end lost 0 bases, and 10 bases lay between the germline ends. This CDR3 contains 14 residues. In nucleotides, the CDR3 is TGTGCCAGCAGGGGGGGACCTAGCACAGATACGCAGTATTTT. It translates to CASRGGPSTDTQYF.

This clone was detected ten times or more. The J gene is TRBJ1-5, the V gene TRBV29-1; the D is unclear. Trimming left V 0 bases short and J 7 bases short, with 7 bases between. The CDR3 is 12 residues long. Per the germline V gene, CDR1 is SQVTM and CDR2 is ANQGSEA. The CDR3 DNA is TGCAGCGTTGAAGAACCCCCCCAGCCCCAGCATTTT. It yields the protein CSVEEPPQPQHF.

The chain combines TRBV19 with TRBJ2-5; D unclear. The germline V gene encodes CDR1 LNHDA and CDR2 SQIVND (reference sequence). This CDR3 comprises 12 residues. Trimming pared 9 bases from V and 1 base from J, leaving 9 bases between. CDR3 bases: TGTGCCAGCCAAAAGGGCCAAGAGACCCAGTACTTC. Translation gives CASQKGQETQYF.

This clone occurred a few times. This chain connects TRBV6-1 to TRBJ2-7; 7 bases fit TRBD1. Trimming took 0 bases from V and 6 from J; bases not matched to a gene: 5. The CDR3 covers 14 residues. The V gene's germline CDR1 is MNHNS and CDR2 SASEGT. CDR3 coding DNA: TGTGCCAGCAGTGAAGCGGGGACAGCTTCCGAGCAGTACGTC. It yields the protein CASSEAGTASEQYV.

The chain has TRBV7-9 and TRBJ1-1, with D tentatively TRBD1 (5 bases). Per germline, CDR1 SEHNR and CDR2 FQNEAQ (reference sequence). The germline V and J ends were trimmed by 2 bases and 8 bases, with 9 bases remaining between them. CDR3 length equals 12 residues. The CDR3 DNA follows: TGTGCCAGCAGCTTACAACAGGCAGAAGCTTTCTTT. Translation gives CASSLQQAEAFF. The whole variable domain, remainder taken from reference TRBV7-9 and TRBJ1-1, is DTGVSQNPRHKITKRGQNVTFRCDPISEHNRLYWYRQTLGQGPEFLTYFQNEAQLEKSRLLSDRFSAERPKGSFSTLEIQRTEQGDSAMYLCASSLQQAEAFFGQGTRLTVV.

This chain uses TRBV7-9 with TRBJ2-5; TRBD2 aligns across 10 bases. Matching the DNA end better, TRBJ2-7 makes the J call doubtful. Germline loops: CDR1 SEHNR, CDR2 FQNEAQ (reference sequence). The CDR3 consists of 14 residues. In nucleotides, the CDR3 is TGTGCCAGCAGCCTCGGACTAGCGGCCTACGAGCAGTACTTC. Its translation is CASSLGLAAYEQYF.

V usage is TRBV7-2 and J usage is TRBJ1-1, with a possible D match to TRBD1 (5 bases). Trimming took off 3 bases at V and 4 bases at J, with 15 bases between the two ends. The V gene's germline CDR1 is SGHTA and CDR2 FQGNSA. The length of the CDR3 is 15 residues. This CDR3 reads CASSFVYGAATEAFF. CDR3 sequence (DNA): TGTGCCAGCAGCTTTGTTTACGGGGCCGCCACTGAAGCTTTCTTT.

This clone was counted ten times or more. This chain joins TRBV10-3 and TRBJ1-1; the D is unclear. V was clipped by 0 bases and J by 1 base, with 15 bases between them. Looked up from germline, CDR1 is ENHRY and CDR2 is SYGVKD. The CDR3 is 17 amino acids. The DNA for the CDR3 is TGTGCCATCAGTGAGTCGAAAGTGAACAGAGAGAACACTGAAGCTTTCTTT. Translating it yields CAISESKVNRENTEAFF.

The chain uses TRBV5-6 and TRBJ1-1, with TRBD1 as a possible D gene (5 bases). CDR1 and CDR2 (germline): SGHDT, YYEEEE. V lost 1 base and J lost 5, with 12 bases in between. CDR3 size: 14 residues. The CDR3 sequence is CASSLIFQGTEAFF. CDR3 in DNA: TGTGCCAGCAGCTTGATTTTCCAGGGTACTGAAGCTTTCTTT.

This clone was counted only a few times. The rearrangement uses TRBV7-3 and TRBJ2-4; maybe TRBD1 (5 bases). The V gene's germline CDR1 is SGHTA and CDR2 FQGTGA. The CDR3 is made up of 13 amino acids. V was clipped by 3 bases and J by 12 bases, with 15 bases between them. In nucleotides, the CDR3 is TGTGCCAGCAGCTTTGCTCAGGGAACCGGTCAGTACTTC. This gives the protein CASSFAQGTGQYF.

The chain carries TRBV19 and TRBJ2-5; D may correspond to TRBD1 or TRBD2 (5 bases each). Germline V CDR1 and CDR2: LNHDA, SQIVND (reference sequence). V gave up 3 bases and J gave up 5 bases, with 13 bases separating them. This CDR3 has 14 amino acids. The CDR3: CASSIGHGGETQYF. The CDR3 DNA reads TGTGCCAGTAGTATCGGGCATGGGGGTGAGACCCAGTACTTC.